The 14 T cell receptor beta chains listed next were all sequenced from one sample in a study of graft-versus-host responses after intestinal transplantation. This table comes from immunoSEQ multiplex PCR, and its TCRdb copy is limited to in-frame clones, with some not included. The table has 100,000 or so clones, 92% seen once. No antigens are known for them. This specimen consisted of unstimulated CD4+ T cells sorted from spleen or lymph node cells, obtained before intestinal transplant. Receptors originate from a human donor who received an intestinal transplant.

This clone was counted once. The chain has TRBV28 and TRBJ2-7, with D possibly matching TRBD2 (6 bases). Between the trimmed V and J ends, which lost 8 bases and 0 bases, there was a span of 20 bases. This CDR3 region has 16 residues. The germline V gene has CDR1 MDHEN and CDR2 SYDVKM. CDR3 residues: CASLSLSGRSSYEQYF. CDR3 DNA sequence: TGTGCCAGCCTCAGTTTATCGGGGAGGAGCTCCTACGAGCAGTACTTC.

The chain carries TRBV5-1 and TRBJ2-7; tentative D call: TRBD2 (6 bases). V lost 4 bases, J lost 0 bases, and 23 bases lay in between. This CDR3 has 18 residues. Germline V gene data show CDR1 as SGHRS and CDR2 as YFSETQ. This chain's CDR3 is CASSRRGSQLRISYEQYF. CDR3 in DNA: TGCGCCAGCAGCCGGAGGGGCTCCCAGCTGCGCATCTCCTACGAGCAGTACTTC.

The chain couples TRBV29-1 to TRBJ1-2; D not certain. The germline V gene has CDR1 SQVTM and CDR2 ANQGSEA. V was trimmed by 1 base and J by 1 base, leaving 10 bases between them. This CDR3 is 14 amino acids long. The CDR3 loop reads CSVEGLRGNYGYTF. CDR3 DNA sequence: TGCAGCGTTGAAGGGCTCCGGGGTAACTATGGCTACACCTTC.

The chain uses TRBV5-1 and TRBJ2-7; D may be TRBD2 (5 bases). The CDR3 is 13 residues long. Germline CDR1 is SGHRS and CDR2 is YFSETQ. Trimming took 0 bases from V and 3 from J, leaving 7 bases between them. The CDR3 is CASSLGEGYEQYF. CDR3 nucleotide sequence: TGCGCCAGCAGCTTGGGAGAGGGCTACGAGCAGTACTTC.

The rearrangement joins TRBV1 to TRBJ1-1; TRBD1 is the table's D call, not checked against the DNA. TRBV1 is a listed pseudogene. The CDR3 is made up of 16 amino acids. The CDR3 region is CTSSLGQGEWDTEAFF. The CDR3 DNA is TGCACCAGCAGCCTTGGACAGGGGGAATGGGACACTGAAGCTTTCTTT.

This rearrangement joins TRBV5-1 to TRBJ1-1; D is possibly TRBD1 (5 bases). In germline, CDR1 is SGHRS, CDR2 YFSETQ. Trimming shortened V by 2 bases and J by 0 bases, and 8 bases separated the two germline ends. The CDR3 contains 14 residues. The CDR3 region has the DNA TGCGCCAGCAGCTTTATGGGGCTGAACACTGAAGCTTTCTTT. This gives the protein CASSFMGLNTEAFF.

In this sample, this clone turned up a few times. The CDR3 bases are TGTGCCAGCACTTGGCAGGCAGGGGAAAAACTGTTTTTT. Translated, it gives CASTWQAGEKLFF. The V gene is TRBV6-5, the J gene TRBJ1-4; weak D call: TRBD1 (5 bases). The CDR3 runs to 13 residues. CDR1 and CDR2 (germline): MNHEY, SVGAGI. V was trimmed by 7 bases and J by 8 bases, leaving 14 bases between them.

This clone appeared a single time. The chain couples TRBV11-3 to TRBJ2-7, with 10 positions matching TRBD1. Unmatched junction bases numbered 13, after V lost 6 bases and J lost 5 bases. This CDR3 is built from 16 residues. The germline CDR1 and CDR2 sequences are SGHNT and YENEEA. CDR3 nucleotide sequence: TGTGCCAGCAGGCCAGGTTCCGGGACAGGGGACCACGAGCAGTACTTC. Translated: CASRPGSGTGDHEQYF.

The chain is built from TRBV5-1 and TRBJ1-1, with TRBD1 matching over 7 bases. The CDR3 extends over 14 amino acids. The V segment lost 5 bases and the J segment 10 bases; nucleotides outside the gene matches: 14. Germline V gene lookup returns CDR1 SGHRS and CDR2 YFSETQ. The CDR3 bases are TGCGCCAGCAGGCCCGCTTATACAGGGGAAGGAGCTTTCTTT. The encoded protein is CASRPAYTGEGAFF.

The chain joins TRBV15 to TRBJ2-1; D might be TRBD2 (6 bases). This CDR3 has 16 amino acids. The germline CDR1 and CDR2 sequences are LNHNV and YYDKDF (reference sequence). Trimming took 5 bases from V and 5 from J, leaving 19 bases between them. CDR3 DNA sequence: TGTGCCACCAGCCAAGGCGCGGTTAGCGGAAACAATGAGCAGTTCTTC. Amino acids: CATSQGAVSGNNEQFF.

The V and J genes are TRBV6-4 and TRBJ2-1, with TRBD2 matching 8 bases. The CDR3 has 16 amino acids. Germline CDR1 and CDR2: MRHNA and SNTAGT. With 3 bases clipped from V and 0 bases from J, the junction kept 4 bases outside the gene matches. DNA for the CDR3: TGTGCCAGCAGTGAGATAGCGGGATACTCCTACAATGAGCAGTTCTTC. Protein product: CASSEIAGYSYNEQFF.

The chain employs TRBV5-1 and TRBJ1-4; D remains ambiguous. The germline gives CDR1 SGHRS, CDR2 YFSETQ. This CDR3 is built from 16 residues. Trimming took 0 bases from V and 4 from J, leaving 13 bases between them. The CDR3 loop reads CASSLGLSAVNEKLFF. The CDR3 DNA sequence: TGCGCCAGCAGCTTGGGACTCTCGGCCGTTAATGAAAAACTGTTTTTT.

The chain uses TRBV5-1 and TRBJ2-3; 7 nucleotides match TRBD1. The CDR3 has 17 amino acids. The V gene end was trimmed by 0 bases and the J gene end by 3 bases; junction bases not matched to a gene: 10. Germline V gives CDR1 SGHRS, CDR2 YFSETQ. The chain's CDR3 is CASSLAIQQGYTDTQYF. The DNA of the CDR3 is TGCGCCAGCAGCTTGGCAATTCAACAGGGGTATACAGATACGCAGTATTTT. The full variable domain, its missing parts supplied by reference TRBV5-1 and TRBJ2-3, is KAGVTQTPRYLIKTRGQQVTLSCSPISGHRSVSWYQQTPGQGLQFLFEYFSETQRNKGNFPGRFSGRQFSNSRSEMNVSTLELGDSALYLCASSLAIQQGYTDTQYFGPGTRLTVL.

The chain couples TRBV5-1 to TRBJ1-5; TRBD1 agrees at 9 bases. Germline V gene sequence: CDR1 SGHRS, CDR2 YFSETQ. The CDR3 is made up of 15 amino acids. Trimming at V came to 4 bases and at J to 1 base, leaving 3 bases not matched to a gene. The CDR3 region is CASSPGTGSNQPQHF. CDR3 coding DNA: TGCGCCAGCAGCCCGGGGACAGGGAGCAATCAGCCCCAGCATTTT.